The 4 T cell receptor beta chains presented below share a single source sample, sequenced in a study of T-cell reconstitution after alpha-beta-depleted transplantation in children. TCRbeta library preparation incorporated unique molecular identifiers. TCRdb reprocessed the PCR reads with MiXCR, giving one entry per CDR3 protein. The data contain around 400,000 distinct CDR3 sequences, about a fifth of them singletons. Sequencing used PBMCs from the stem cell graft donor, obtained from the stem cell graft. Source of these receptors: a human donor who donated a stem cell graft to a child with acute myeloid leukemia.

This clonotype was picked up a small number of times. The chain uses TRBV4-1 and TRBJ2-3; no firm D call. This CDR3 region has 16 residues. The germline gives CDR1 MGHRA, CDR2 YSYEKL. V was pared by 0 bases and J by 8 bases, with 18 bases between. The CDR3 reads CASSQEDLVLAGTQYF. Written as DNA, the CDR3 is TGCGCCAGCAGCCAAGAGGACCTAGTGCTGGCCGGTACGCAGTATTTT.

The chain combines TRBV20-1 with TRBJ2-1; D gene uncertain. CDR1 and CDR2 (germline): DFQATT, SNEGSKA (reference sequence). The CDR3 is made up of 11 amino acids. Trimming stripped 7 bases from V and 5 bases from J, with 9 bases between. CDR3 amino acids: CSVFVDNEQFF. The CDR3 coding sequence is TGCAGTGTCTTTGTCGACAATGAGCAGTTCTTC.

This clonotype was observed at least ten times. The chain carries TRBV12-5 and TRBJ2-2; perhaps TRBD2 as D (6 bases). The V gene lost 1 base and the J gene lost 5 bases, with 11 bases spanning the gap. Germline V gives CDR1 LGHNT, CDR2 FRNRAP. This CDR3 is 15 amino acids long. The CDR3 DNA is TGTGCTAGTGGTTTGGCGGGAGCATGGACCGGGGAGCTGTTTTTT. It is translated as CASGLAGAWTGELFF.

A word on this clonotype: At one end, the junction sequence differs from germline, possibly due to a read error. The CDR3 here is CASSYPPGDREF. The CDR3 region has the DNA TGTGCCAGCAGTTATCCCCCCGGGGACCGCGAATTC. The chain has TRBV12-3 or TRBV12-4 and TRBJ1-2; a possible D gene is TRBD1 (5 bases). The CDR3 sequence is 12 residues long.